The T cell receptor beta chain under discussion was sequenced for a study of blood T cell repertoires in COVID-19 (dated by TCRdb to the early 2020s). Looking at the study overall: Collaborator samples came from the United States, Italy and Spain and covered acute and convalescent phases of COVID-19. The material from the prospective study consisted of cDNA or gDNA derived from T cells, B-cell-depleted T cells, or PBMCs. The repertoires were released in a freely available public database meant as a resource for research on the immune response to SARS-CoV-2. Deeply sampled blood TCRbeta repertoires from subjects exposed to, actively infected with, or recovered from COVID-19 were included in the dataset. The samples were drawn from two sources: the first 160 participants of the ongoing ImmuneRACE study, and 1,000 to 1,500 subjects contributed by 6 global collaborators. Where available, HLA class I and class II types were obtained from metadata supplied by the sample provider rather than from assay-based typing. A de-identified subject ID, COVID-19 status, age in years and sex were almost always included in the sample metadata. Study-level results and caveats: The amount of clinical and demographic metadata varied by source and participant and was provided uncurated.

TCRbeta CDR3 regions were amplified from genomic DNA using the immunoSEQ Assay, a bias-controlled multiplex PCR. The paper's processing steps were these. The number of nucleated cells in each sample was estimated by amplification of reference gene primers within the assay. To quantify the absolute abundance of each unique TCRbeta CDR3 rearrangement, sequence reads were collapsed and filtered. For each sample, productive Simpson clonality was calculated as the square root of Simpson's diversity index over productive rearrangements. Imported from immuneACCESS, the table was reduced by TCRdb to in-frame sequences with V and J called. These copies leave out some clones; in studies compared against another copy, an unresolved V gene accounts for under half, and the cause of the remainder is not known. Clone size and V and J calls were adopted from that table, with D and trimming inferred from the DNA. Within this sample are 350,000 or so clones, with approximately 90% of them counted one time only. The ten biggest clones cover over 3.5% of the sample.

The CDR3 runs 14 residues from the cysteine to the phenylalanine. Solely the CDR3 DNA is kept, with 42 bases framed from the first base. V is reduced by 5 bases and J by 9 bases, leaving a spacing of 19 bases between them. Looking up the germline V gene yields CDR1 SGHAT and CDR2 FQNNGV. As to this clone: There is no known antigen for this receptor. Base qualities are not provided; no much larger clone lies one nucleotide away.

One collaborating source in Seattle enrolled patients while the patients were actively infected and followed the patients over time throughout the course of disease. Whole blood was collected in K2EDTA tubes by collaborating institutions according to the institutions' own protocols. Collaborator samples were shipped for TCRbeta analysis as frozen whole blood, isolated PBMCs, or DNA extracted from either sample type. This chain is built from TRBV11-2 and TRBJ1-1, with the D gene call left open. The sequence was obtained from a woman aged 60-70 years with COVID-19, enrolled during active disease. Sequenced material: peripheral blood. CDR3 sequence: CASSPGHHEIKAFF. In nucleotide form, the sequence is TGTGCCAGCAGCCCTGGTCATCACGAGATTAAAGCTTTCTTT.